These 21 T cell receptor beta chains were all obtained from the same sample, sequenced in a study of cytomegalovirus exposure and HLA in healthy donors. It was with 60 Vbeta and 13 Jbeta primers that the PCR ran. Sequencing used immunoSEQ multiplex PCR; TCRdb keeps in-frame clones, though not all of them. The profile shows 130,000 to 150,000 clones, approximately 84% of them singletons. The specimen was PBMCs. The receptors come from a woman aged 55-75 years in good health and CMV-seropositive.

CDR3 sequence reads: CASSPGSSWVTEAFF. Here the CDR3 DNA reads TGTGCCAGCAGTCCGGGGAGCTCCTGGGTAACTGAAGCTTTCTTT. The chain is built from TRBV28 and TRBJ1-1; D is uncertain. The CDR3 covers 15 residues. The germline CDR1 and CDR2 sequences are MDHEN and SYDVKM. Trimming removed 5 bases from V and 5 bases from J, with 18 bases in between.

The chain joins TRBV7-2 to TRBJ2-3, with 12 bases fitting TRBD2. The germline gives CDR1 SGHTA, CDR2 FQGNSA. With V trimmed by 5 bases and J by 5 bases, 8 bases remained unmatched. The CDR3 sequence is 16 residues long. Here the CDR3 reads CASSLTTSGSGDTQYF. CDR3 DNA: TGTGCCAGCAGCCTAACGACTAGCGGGAGTGGAGATACGCAGTATTTT.

The chain couples TRBV19 to TRBJ1-2; TRBD1 aligns across 7 bases. The germline V gene encodes CDR1 LNHDA and CDR2 SQIVND (reference sequence). Trimming cost V 6 bases and J 4 bases; bases outside gene matches: 14. The CDR3 runs 16 residues. CDR3 amino acids: CASSPGTVGSFYGYTF. CDR3 DNA: TGTGCCAGTAGCCCCGGGACAGTTGGATCCTTCTATGGCTACACCTTC.

The chain employs TRBV28 and TRBJ2-7; 7 nucleotides line up with TRBD2. This CDR3 is built from 14 residues. The V and J ends lost 8 bases and 4 bases, in that order; junction bases with no gene match: 11. CDR1 and CDR2 (germline): MDHEN, SYDVKM. This CDR3 is CASALGGREYEQYF. DNA of the CDR3: TGTGCCAGCGCACTCGGCGGGAGAGAGTACGAGCAGTACTTC.

The chain carries TRBV7-9 and TRBJ2-1; the D gene is possibly TRBD2 (6 bases). This CDR3 spans 12 amino acids. V gave up 7 bases and J gave up 8 bases, with 12 bases separating them. Germline loops: CDR1 SEHNR, CDR2 FQNEAQ (reference sequence). This CDR3 reads CASTPPGDEQFF. DNA for the CDR3: TGTGCCAGCACCCCACCGGGGGATGAGCAGTTCTTC.

This rearrangement joins TRBV2 to TRBJ2-5; D might be TRBD1 (5 bases). Looked up from germline, CDR1 is SNHLY and CDR2 is FYNNEI. V shed 6 bases and J shed 5 bases, with 10 bases lying between them. CDR3 length: 12 residues. CDR3 in DNA: TGTGCCAGCAGGGATAGGGGCGAGACCCAGTACTTC. Its protein is CASRDRGETQYF.

This chain joins TRBV28 and TRBJ2-7; 10 nucleotides line up with TRBD2. The CDR3 contains 14 residues. J gave up 3 bases and V 3 bases, and 2 bases lay outside the gene matches. Germline CDR1 MDHEN, CDR2 SYDVKM. DNA of the CDR3: TGTGCCAGCAGTTTGGGGACTAGCGACTACGAGCAGTACTTC. Protein sequence: CASSLGTSDYEQYF.

This chain uses TRBV4-2 with TRBJ2-7; D possibly corresponds to TRBD2 (6 bases). This CDR3 has 16 residues. The V and J ends lost 1 base and 0 bases respectively, with 13 bases between them. Looked up from germline, CDR1 is LGHNA and CDR2 is YNFKEQ. The CDR3 DNA sequence: TGTGCCAGCAGCCAAGTCGGCGGGGAAAGCTCCTACGAGCAGTACTTC. It translates to CASSQVGGESSYEQYF.

The chain carries TRBV15 and TRBJ2-5, with 8 bases lining up with TRBD1. The CDR3 contains 16 residues. Per germline, CDR1 LNHNV and CDR2 YYDKDF (reference sequence). Trimming cost V 6 bases and J 3 bases; bases outside gene matches: 12. The CDR3 spells CATRGSQDRGKETQYF. DNA of the CDR3: TGTGCCACCAGAGGGAGCCAAGACAGGGGCAAAGAGACCCAGTACTTC. Combining the CDR3 with reference TRBV15 and TRBJ2-5 gives the whole variable domain DAMVIQNPRYQVTQFGKPVTLSCSQTLNHNVMYWYQQKSSQAPKLLFHYYDKDFNNEADTPDNFQSRRPNTSFCFLDIRSPGLGDTAMYLCATRGSQDRGKETQYFGPGTRLLVL.

The chain carries TRBV7-9 and TRBJ2-1; D is undetermined. Trimming took 3 bases from V and 8 from J, leaving 11 bases between them. The CDR3 sequence is 13 residues long. Germline V gene sequence: CDR1 SEHNR, CDR2 FQNEAQ (reference sequence). CDR3 nucleotides: TGTGCCAGCAGCTTGAGTGCCGTAGATGAGCAGTTCTTC. It yields the protein CASSLSAVDEQFF.

This chain uses TRBV5-1 with TRBJ2-3; 9 bases match TRBD1. Germline V lookup: CDR1 SGHRS, CDR2 YFSETQ. J gave up 5 bases and V 4 bases, and 8 bases lay outside the gene matches. This CDR3 region has 15 residues. The CDR3 sequence: CASSHDRGDVDTQYF. The CDR3 bases are TGCGCCAGCAGCCACGACAGGGGGGACGTAGATACGCAGTATTTT.

The genes are TRBV4-3 and TRBJ2-3; 11 bases agree with TRBD2. The CDR3 has 15 residues. Germline assignment: CDR1 LGHNA and CDR2 YSLEER. J lost 3 bases, V lost 5 bases, and 4 bases had no gene match. The CDR3 bases are TGCGCCAGCAGCAGGACTAGCGGGTTAACAGATACGCAGTATTTT. Translating it yields CASSRTSGLTDTQYF.

A few counts support this clone. This chain links TRBV2 with TRBJ1-2; TRBD1 matches 11 bases. The V segment lost 5 bases and the J segment 6 bases; nucleotides outside the gene matches: 5. Germline CDR1 SNHLY, CDR2 FYNNEI. CDR3 size: 14 residues. The CDR3 bases are TGTGCCAGCAGTAGGACAGGGGGCATCGATGGCTACACCTTC. It yields the protein CASSRTGGIDGYTF.

The chain has TRBV2 and TRBJ2-7; unclear D gene. This CDR3 has 11 residues. CDR1 is SNHLY and CDR2 is FYNNEI in the germline V gene. V lost 4 bases and J 2 bases, leaving 3 bases between the germline ends. Written as DNA, the CDR3 is TGTGCCAGCAGTGTAGCCTACGAGCAGTACTTC. Protein product: CASSVAYEQYF.

The chain carries TRBV5-1 and TRBJ1-1, with 7 bases that match TRBD1. Losses at the gene ends were 0 bases for V and 5 bases for J; bases not matched to a gene: 10. Germline-derived CDR1 and CDR2 are SGHRS and YFSETQ. The CDR3 has 16 amino acids. Written as DNA, the CDR3 is TGCGCCAGCAGCTTGGGGGACAGCGCCTTAGGGACTGAAGCTTTCTTT. It yields the protein CASSLGDSALGTEAFF.

The V and J genes are TRBV28 and TRBJ1-2; 8 bases match TRBD1. This CDR3 has 16 amino acids. The germline gives CDR1 MDHEN, CDR2 SYDVKM. Trimming cost V 2 bases and J 4 bases; bases outside gene matches: 9. The CDR3 DNA reads TGTGCCAGCAGTTTAGCGTCCGGGACAGGCCTCTATGGCTACACCTTC. Its protein product is CASSLASGTGLYGYTF.

The V call is TRBV18, the J call TRBJ2-6, with D perhaps TRBD1 (6 bases). V lost 5 bases to trimming and J lost 4 bases, with 15 bases between them. The CDR3 sequence is 16 residues long. CDR1 is KGHSH and CDR2 is LQKENI in the germline V gene. As DNA, the CDR3 is TGTGCCAGCTCAATAAATTCAGGGGCCGGGGCCAACGTCCTGACTTTC. Its protein product is CASSINSGAGANVLTF.

The chain joins TRBV30 to TRBJ1-1; no clear D. The CDR3 covers 11 residues. The germline CDR1 and CDR2 sequences are GTSNPN and SVGIG (reference sequence). V was pared by 4 bases and J by 2 bases, with 5 bases between. The CDR3 DNA follows: TGTGCCTGGAACAGTAACACTGAAGCTTTCTTT. Protein sequence: CAWNSNTEAFF.

The V gene is TRBV25-1, the J gene TRBJ1-4; D uncertain. Deletions cut 3 bases from V and 6 bases from J, with 11 bases between. Germline V gives CDR1 MGHDK, CDR2 SYGVNS. The CDR3 covers 14 residues. CDR3 DNA: TGTGCCAGCAGTGACGCGGCCTATTATGAAAAACTGTTTTTT. It yields the protein CASSDAAYYEKLFF.

The chain employs TRBV6-1 and TRBJ2-7; 11 bases agree with TRBD2. Germline CDR1 is MNHNS and CDR2 is SASEGT. The CDR3 totals 15 residues. V was clipped by 4 bases and J by 2 bases; unmatched bases: 4. The CDR3, as DNA: TGTGCCAGCAGTGTACTAGCGGGAGAGCCCTACGAGCAGTACTTC. This sequence encodes CASSVLAGEPYEQYF.

CDR3 coding DNA: TGTGCCAGCAGGGAGGGTCCGAGCTCCTACAATGAGCAGTTCTTC. Protein sequence: CASREGPSSYNEQFF. The chain is built from TRBV2 and TRBJ2-1, with D perhaps matching TRBD2 (6 bases). Deletions cut 6 bases from V and 0 bases from J, with 12 bases between. This CDR3 has 15 residues. Germline values: CDR1 SNHLY, CDR2 FYNNEI.